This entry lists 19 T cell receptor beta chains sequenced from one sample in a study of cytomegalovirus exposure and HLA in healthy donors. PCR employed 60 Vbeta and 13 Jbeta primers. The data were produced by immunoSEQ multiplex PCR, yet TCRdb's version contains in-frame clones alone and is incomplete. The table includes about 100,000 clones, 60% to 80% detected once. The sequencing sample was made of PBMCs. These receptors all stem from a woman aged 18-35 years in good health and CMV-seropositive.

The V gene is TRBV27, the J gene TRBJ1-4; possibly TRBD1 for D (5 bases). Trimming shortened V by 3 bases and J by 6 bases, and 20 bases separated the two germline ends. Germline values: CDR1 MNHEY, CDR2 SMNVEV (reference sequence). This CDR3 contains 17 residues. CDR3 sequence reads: CASSLIRREGMDEKLFF. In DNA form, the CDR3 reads TGTGCCAGCAGTTTGATACGCAGGGAGGGGATGGATGAAAAACTGTTTTTT. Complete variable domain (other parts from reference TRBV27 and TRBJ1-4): EAQVTQNPRYLITVTGKKLTVTCSQNMNHEYMSWYRQDPGLGLRQIYYSMNVEVTDKGDVPEGYKVSRKEKRNFPLILESPSPNQTSLYFCASSLIRREGMDEKLFFGSGTQLSVL.

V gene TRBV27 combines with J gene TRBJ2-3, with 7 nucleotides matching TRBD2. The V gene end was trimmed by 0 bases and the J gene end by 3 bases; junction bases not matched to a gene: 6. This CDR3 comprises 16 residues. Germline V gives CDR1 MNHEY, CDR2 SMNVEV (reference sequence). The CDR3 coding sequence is TGTGCCAGCAGTTTATCCCCGGGAGGTGAAACAGATACGCAGTATTTT. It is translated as CASSLSPGGETDTQYF.

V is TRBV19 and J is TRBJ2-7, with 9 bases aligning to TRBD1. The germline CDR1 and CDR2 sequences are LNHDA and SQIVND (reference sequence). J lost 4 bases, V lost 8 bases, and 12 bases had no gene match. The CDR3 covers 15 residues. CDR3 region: CASSEPGQGRYEQYF. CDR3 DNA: TGTGCCAGTTCGGAACCAGGACAGGGGAGGTACGAGCAGTACTTC.

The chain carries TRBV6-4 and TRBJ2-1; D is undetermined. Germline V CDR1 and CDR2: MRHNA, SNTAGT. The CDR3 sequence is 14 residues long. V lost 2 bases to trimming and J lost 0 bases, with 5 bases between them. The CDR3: CASSDGSSYNEQFF. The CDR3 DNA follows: TGTGCCAGCAGTGACGGTAGCTCCTACAATGAGCAGTTCTTC.

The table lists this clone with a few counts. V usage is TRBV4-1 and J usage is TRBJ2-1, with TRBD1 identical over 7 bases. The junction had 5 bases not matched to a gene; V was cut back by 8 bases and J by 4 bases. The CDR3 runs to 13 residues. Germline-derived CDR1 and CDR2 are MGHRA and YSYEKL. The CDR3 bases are TGCGCCAGCTCCGGGACAGAATACAATGAGCAGTTCTTC. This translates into CASSGTEYNEQFF.

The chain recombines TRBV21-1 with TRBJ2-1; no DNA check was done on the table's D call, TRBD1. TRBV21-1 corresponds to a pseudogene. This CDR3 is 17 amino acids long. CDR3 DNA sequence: TGTGCCAGCAGCAAAACTCGCCCGGGACAGGGAGGCAATGAGCAGTTCTTC. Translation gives CASSKTRPGQGGNEQFF.

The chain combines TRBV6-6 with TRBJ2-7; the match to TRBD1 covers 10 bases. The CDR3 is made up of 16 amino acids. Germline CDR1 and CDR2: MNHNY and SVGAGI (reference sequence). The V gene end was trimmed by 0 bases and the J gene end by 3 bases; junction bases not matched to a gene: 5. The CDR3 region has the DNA TGTGCCAGCAGTTACTCAAGGACAGGGGGGTACTACGAGCAGTACTTC. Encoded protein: CASSYSRTGGYYEQYF.

The CDR3 region is CASSLDKRGYTF. In DNA, the CDR3 is TGTGCCAGCAGCTTGGACAAGAGGGGCTACACCTTC. This sequence joins TRBV5-4 and TRBJ1-2; D gene unclear. Germline V gene data show CDR1 as SGHNT and CDR2 as YYREEE (reference sequence). This CDR3 has 12 amino acids. Trimming took off 0 bases at V and 8 bases at J, with 8 bases between the two ends.

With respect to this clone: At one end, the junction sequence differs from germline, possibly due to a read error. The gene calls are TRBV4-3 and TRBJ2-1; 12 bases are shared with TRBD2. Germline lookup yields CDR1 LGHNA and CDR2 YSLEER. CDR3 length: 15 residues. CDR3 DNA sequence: TGCGCCAGCAGCCAAGAAGGCCTAGCGGGAGGGCCTCAAATCTTC. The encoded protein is CASSQEGLAGGPQIF.

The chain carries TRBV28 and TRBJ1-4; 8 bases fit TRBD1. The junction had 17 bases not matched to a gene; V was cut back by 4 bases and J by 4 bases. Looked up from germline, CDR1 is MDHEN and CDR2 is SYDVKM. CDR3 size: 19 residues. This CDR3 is CASSSIMWGAGGDNEKLFF. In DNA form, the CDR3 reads TGTGCCAGCAGTTCAATTATGTGGGGGGCAGGGGGCGATAATGAAAAACTGTTTTTT.

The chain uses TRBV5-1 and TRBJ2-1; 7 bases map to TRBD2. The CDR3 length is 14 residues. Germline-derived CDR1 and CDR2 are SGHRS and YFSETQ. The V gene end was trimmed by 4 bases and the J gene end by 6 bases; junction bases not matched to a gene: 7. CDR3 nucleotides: TGCGCCAGCAGCCTACCGGCTAGCGGCAATGAGCAGTTCTTC. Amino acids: CASSLPASGNEQFF.

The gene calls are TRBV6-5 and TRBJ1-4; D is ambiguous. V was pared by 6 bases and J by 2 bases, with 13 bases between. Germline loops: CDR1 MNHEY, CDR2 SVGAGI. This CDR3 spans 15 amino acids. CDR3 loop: CASSRYSFTNEKLFF. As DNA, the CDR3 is TGTGCCAGCAGCCGCTACAGTTTTACTAATGAAAAACTGTTTTTT.

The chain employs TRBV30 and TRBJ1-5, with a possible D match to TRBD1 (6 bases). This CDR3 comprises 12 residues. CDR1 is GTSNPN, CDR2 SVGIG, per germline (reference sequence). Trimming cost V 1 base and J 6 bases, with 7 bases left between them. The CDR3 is CAWSEGGQPQHF. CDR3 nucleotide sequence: TGTGCCTGGAGTGAAGGGGGTCAGCCCCAGCATTTT.

CDR3 loop: CASSLKGLDEQYF. The CDR3 coding sequence is TGTGCCAGCAGCTTAAAGGGGTTGGACGAGCAGTACTTC. The chain recombines TRBV7-3 with TRBJ2-7; a possible D gene is TRBD1 (5 bases). Trimming shortened V by 1 base and J by 5 bases, and 9 bases separated the two germline ends. Germline loops: CDR1 SGHTA, CDR2 FQGTGA. CDR3 length: 13 residues.

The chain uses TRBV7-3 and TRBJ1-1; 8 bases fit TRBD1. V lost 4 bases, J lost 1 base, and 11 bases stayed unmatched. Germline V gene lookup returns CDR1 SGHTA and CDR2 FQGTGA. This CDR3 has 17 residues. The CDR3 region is CASSYQSGGAQNTEAFF. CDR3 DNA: TGTGCCAGCAGCTACCAATCAGGGGGCGCCCAGAACACTGAAGCTTTCTTT.

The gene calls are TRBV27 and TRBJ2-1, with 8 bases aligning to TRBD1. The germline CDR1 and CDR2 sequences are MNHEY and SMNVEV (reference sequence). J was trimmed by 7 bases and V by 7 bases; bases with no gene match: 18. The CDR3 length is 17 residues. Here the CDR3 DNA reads TGTGCCAGCACCCTTTCGCCCCAGGGGGCCCTATCGAATGAGCAGTTCTTC. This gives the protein CASTLSPQGALSNEQFF.

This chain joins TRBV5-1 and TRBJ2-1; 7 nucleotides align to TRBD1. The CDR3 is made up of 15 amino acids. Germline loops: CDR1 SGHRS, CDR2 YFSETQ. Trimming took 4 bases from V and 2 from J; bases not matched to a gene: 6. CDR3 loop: CASSIGQEAYNEQFF. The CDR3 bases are TGCGCCAGCAGCATCGGACAGGAGGCCTACAATGAGCAGTTCTTC.

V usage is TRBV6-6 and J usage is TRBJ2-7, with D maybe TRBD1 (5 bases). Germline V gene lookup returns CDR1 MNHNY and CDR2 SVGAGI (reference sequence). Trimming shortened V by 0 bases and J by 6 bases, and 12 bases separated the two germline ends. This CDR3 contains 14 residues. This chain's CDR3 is CASSYSTQGGEQYF. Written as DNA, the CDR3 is TGTGCCAGCAGTTACTCGACTCAGGGTGGCGAGCAGTACTTC.

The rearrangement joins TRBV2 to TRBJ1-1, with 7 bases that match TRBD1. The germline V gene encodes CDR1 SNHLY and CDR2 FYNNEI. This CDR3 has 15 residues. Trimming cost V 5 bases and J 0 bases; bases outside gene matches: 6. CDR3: CASSQNGQVNTEAFF. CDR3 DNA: TGTGCCAGCAGTCAGAACGGACAGGTGAACACTGAAGCTTTCTTT.